Listed below are T cell receptor beta chains from one sample, sequenced in a study of PD-L1 blockade in urothelial cancer. The table came from immunoSEQ multiplex PCR; TCRdb's copy has only in-frame clones and leaves some out. The table includes about 93,000 clones, 90% detected once. This specimen was PBMCs, taken around atezolizumab (anti-PD-L1) treatment. These receptors came from a man aged 60-69 years with urothelial cancer. CDR3s include the opening cysteine and the closing phenylalanine or tryptophan. The order of the fields is V gene, CDR3 protein.

>TRBV7-2
CASSLGVQAIYNSPLHF
>TRBV2
CASILTHEQFF
>TRBV6-1
CASSEALPGQGREQYF
>TRBV7-2
CASSSRQASYEQYF
>TRBV28
CASTGQGSGANVLTF
>TRBV6-1
CASSVGASSGNTIYF
>TRBV5-4
CASSHGQTRSNTEAFF
>TRBV28
CASRAGTGGYEQYF
>TRBV29-1
CSVGRTSGELFF
>TRBV29-1
CSVSAPLAGEKLFF
>TRBV19
CASSLTSGGSNEQFF
>TRBV14
CASSQQADTQYF
>TRBV27
CASSPADRIPYGYTF
>TRBV4-3
CASSQVPGEPQHF
>TRBV6-4
CGPQGRGNQPQHF
>TRBV6-5
CASSPGRGNYNEQFF
>TRBV4-2
CASSQAGIGQETQYF
>TRBV11-2
CASRPFTGPYGYTF
>TRBV7-8
CASSLAYRGQGNTEAFF
>TRBV30
CAWSVWEGAGMNTEAFF
>TRBV7-2
CASRRGPNQPQHF
>TRBV11-1
CASSLPGRGNSPLHF
>TRBV5-1
CASRGGTGMETQYF
>TRBV5-1
CASSLASYGGGSDEQYF
>TRBV27
CASSLSRTLWRETQYF
>TRBV9
CASSRTSGNYNEQFF
>TRBV6-5
CASRRTGDTGELFF
>TRBV5-1
CASRDRGGTNEQFF
>TRBV19
CASSSSPTYEQYF
>TRBV5-1
CASSLIQGANTEAFF
>TRBV4-3
CASSGIRGGGYTF
>TRBV28
CASSFAAGQSTDTQYF
>TRBV28
CASSPRDRGSYEQYF
>TRBV7-3
CASSLGREGEQYF
>TRBV6-6
CASSTSGGAGYEQYF
>TRBV5-1
CASSGGSQETQYF
>TRBV7-2
CASSWGLEFYEQYF
>TRBV12-5
CASGPGVLSVETQYF
>TRBV4-2
CASSQDPRNEQFF
>TRBV19
CASRRTGIDTGELFF
>TRBV28
CASSTSGVGTDTQYF
>TRBV15
CATSRDAGGVDTEAFF
>TRBV5-1
CASSKDRVGTEAFF
>TRBV18
CASSPLAGKPSGANVLTF
>TRBV7-9
CASSRNAARGAGNEQFF
>TRBV6-6
CASSYSGGVSYNEQFF
>TRBV20-1
CSARDRGEQYF
>TRBV28
CASSYGENTGELFF
>TRBV5-4
CASSVGTSGGSYNEQFF
>TRBV6-4
CASSPPPTDTQYF
>TRBV6-5
CASSYSIASPNTEAFF
>TRBV4-2
CASSQDSQRVNEQFF
>TRBV9
CASSVGPSAGGSRTTGELFF
>TRBV7-8
CASSSKQGSGNTIYF
>TRBV5-1
CASSFGSGSQETQYF
>TRBV23-1
CASSPLPPSSGNTIYF
>TRBV9
CARVDRGQSADTQYF
>TRBV4-2
CASSRAREDTEAFF
>TRBV7-6
CASSSALGLAGFFDEQFF